These 13 T cell receptor beta chains were sequenced from one sample in a study of shared T cell receptors in the human thymus. Clones were read by immunoSEQ multiplex PCR, and TCRdb kept only the in-frame ones, dropping some. The sample contains 450,000 to 650,000 clones, approximately 78% of which appear only once. These data also featured in a second study, about human thymus T cells.

Sequencing was carried out using thymocytes. These receptors originate from a boy under two years old with a congenital heart defect.

V usage is TRBV2 and J usage is TRBJ1-1; D remains unclear. The V and J ends lost 0 bases and 3 bases respectively, with 8 bases between them. The CDR3 sequence is 14 residues long. Germline V CDR1 and CDR2: SNHLY, FYNNEI. The CDR3 loop is CASSEAPTHTEAFF. In nucleotides, the CDR3 is TGTGCCAGCAGTGAAGCGCCCACACACACTGAAGCTTTCTTT.

This clone was seen only once. The chain carries TRBV28 and TRBJ1-5; 7 bases are a match to TRBD1. Germline V lookup: CDR1 MDHEN, CDR2 SYDVKM. This CDR3 spans 16 amino acids. With 6 bases clipped from V and 6 bases from J, the junction kept 14 bases outside the gene matches. The CDR3 DNA reads TGTGCCAGCAGCCCACCCGACAGGGATCAGGGTCAGCCCCAGCATTTT. It specifies CASSPPDRDQGQPQHF.

This rearrangement joins TRBV6-6 to TRBJ2-5, with 7 nucleotides matching TRBD1. The CDR3 sequence is 14 residues long. V lost 6 bases and J lost 3; bases outside the gene matches: 7. Germline lookup yields CDR1 MNHNY and CDR2 SVGAGI (reference sequence). The chain's CDR3 is CASRLRDREETQYF. The CDR3 DNA is TGTGCCAGCAGACTACGGGACAGAGAAGAGACCCAGTACTTC.

This clone was recorded a few times. The chain links TRBV11-2 to TRBJ1-1; TRBD1 is a possible D gene (6 bases). The CDR3 loop spans 14 amino acids. Germline CDR1 and CDR2: SGHAT and FQNNGV. V gave up 3 bases and J gave up 3 bases, with 11 bases separating them. Written as DNA, the CDR3 is TGTGCCAGCAGCTTGCGGGAGGGGGACACTGAAGCTTTCTTT. This gives the protein CASSLREGDTEAFF.

The genes are TRBV4-3 and TRBJ2-7; possible D gene TRBD1, 6 bases. Trimming took off 5 bases at V and 4 bases at J, with 18 bases between the two ends. Germline V CDR1 and CDR2: LGHNA, YSLEER. This CDR3 has 15 residues. The CDR3 reads CASSASSGTHYEQYF. CDR3 DNA: TGCGCCAGCAGCGCCTCGTCCGGGACACATTACGAGCAGTACTTC.

This chain joins TRBV30 and TRBJ2-5, with TRBD1 matching over 7 bases. V was clipped by 2 bases and J by 2 bases; unmatched bases: 2. Germline V CDR1 and CDR2: GTSNPN, SVGIG (reference sequence). The CDR3 is 13 amino acids. CDR3 nucleotides: TGTGCCTGGAGTTCCAGGGGGCAAGAGACCCAGTACTTC. Protein sequence: CAWSSRGQETQYF.

The chain employs TRBV29-1 and TRBJ2-3, with D uncertain. Germline lookup yields CDR1 SQVTM and CDR2 ANQGSEA. This CDR3 spans 13 amino acids. Trimming removed 2 bases at V and 6 bases at J, with 12 bases between. The CDR3 DNA sequence: TGCAGCGTTGAATTGGATCTAGTTGATACGCAGTATTTT. Its protein is CSVELDLVDTQYF.

This clone was recorded a few times. This chain connects TRBV7-3 to TRBJ2-7; D not resolved. CDR3 length equals 13 residues. The V end lost 2 bases, the J end lost 5 bases, and 10 bases lay between the germline ends. Per germline, CDR1 SGHTA and CDR2 FQGTGA. CDR3 protein: CASSLVGSNEQYF. The DNA of the CDR3 is TGTGCCAGCAGCTTAGTCGGTAGCAACGAGCAGTACTTC.

The chain employs TRBV4-3 and TRBJ2-2; 8 nucleotides agree with TRBD2. The CDR3 totals 17 residues. The V gene end was trimmed by 4 bases and the J gene end by 6 bases; junction bases not matched to a gene: 13. The germline gives CDR1 LGHNA, CDR2 YSLEER. Written as DNA, the CDR3 is TGCGCCAGCAGCCTTAGAGAGGGGACTAGTCCTTCCGGGGAGCTGTTTTTT. Translated, it gives CASSLREGTSPSGELFF.

The rearrangement joins TRBV5-6 to TRBJ2-4, with 13 bases that match TRBD2. CDR1 is SGHDT and CDR2 is YYEEEE in the germline V gene. V lost 4 bases and J lost 4; bases outside the gene matches: 8. The CDR3 loop spans 17 amino acids. The CDR3 DNA reads as TGTGCCAGCAGCCCCGTGACTAGCGGGAGGTCAAAAAACATTCAGTACTTC. It translates to CASSPVTSGRSKNIQYF.

In its sample, this clone was seen a few times. CDR3 amino acids: CASSIQGISHNEQFF. In DNA form, the CDR3 reads TGTGCCAGTAGTATACAGGGTATTTCCCACAATGAGCAGTTCTTC. This chain uses TRBV19 with TRBJ2-1; TRBD1 is a possible D gene (5 bases). The CDR3 is 15 amino acids. V was trimmed by 2 bases and J by 5 bases, leaving 13 bases between them. The germline V gene encodes CDR1 LNHDA and CDR2 SQIVND (reference sequence).

The chain has TRBV5-8 and TRBJ2-7; D may be TRBD1 (6 bases). The CDR3 covers 16 residues. From germline, CDR1 is SGHTS and CDR2 YDEGEE. The V end was cut by 1 base, the J end by 5 bases, with 19 bases between. The CDR3 region is CASSLCIQGSFDEQYF. DNA of the CDR3: TGTGCCAGCAGCTTGTGCATCCAGGGGAGTTTCGACGAGCAGTACTTC.

The rearrangement uses TRBV4-3 and TRBJ1-2; D is undetermined. Germline CDR1 LGHNA, CDR2 YSLEER. This CDR3 comprises 15 residues. Trimming removed 8 bases from V and 2 bases from J, with 18 bases in between. In nucleotides, the CDR3 is TGCGCCAGCGGACCCCTCGGCGGGGAAAACTATGGCTACACCTTC. This sequence encodes CASGPLGGENYGYTF.